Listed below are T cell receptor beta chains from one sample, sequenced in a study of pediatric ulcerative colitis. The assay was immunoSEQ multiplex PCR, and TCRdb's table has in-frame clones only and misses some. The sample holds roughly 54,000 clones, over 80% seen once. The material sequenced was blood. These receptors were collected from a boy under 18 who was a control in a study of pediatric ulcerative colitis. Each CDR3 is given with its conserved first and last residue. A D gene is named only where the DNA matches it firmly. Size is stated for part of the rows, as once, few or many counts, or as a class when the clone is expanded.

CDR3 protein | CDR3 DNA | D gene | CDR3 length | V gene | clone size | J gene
CASSLAPQGGMSKNIQYF | TGTGCCAGCAGTCTCGCACCACAGGGCGGTATGTCCAAAAACATTCAGTACTTC | . | 18 | TRBV5-6 | . | TRBJ2-4
CASSFWVFGGYTF | TGTGCCAGCAGCTTCTGGGTTTTTGGTGGCTACACCTTC | . | 13 | TRBV5-4 | . | TRBJ1-2
CASSFGRDATGELFF | TGTGCCAGCAGCTTTGGCAGGGACGCCACCGGGGAGCTGTTTTTT | . | 15 | TRBV7-8 | . | TRBJ2-2
CSVGGGPDGYTF | TGCAGCGTTGGCGGGGGACCGGATGGCTACACCTTC | . | 12 | TRBV29-1 | once | TRBJ1-2
CASSIQGTSGENEQFF | TGTGCCAGTAGTATACAGGGGACTAGCGGGGAAAATGAGCAGTTCTTC | TRBD2 | 16 | TRBV19 | . | TRBJ2-1
CASSEALTGSYEQYF | TGTGCCAGCAGTGAAGCCTTGACAGGCTCCTACGAGCAGTACTTC | . | 15 | TRBV6-1 | few | TRBJ2-7
CASSGPGTGVSNQPQHF | TGTGCCAGCAGTGGCCCCGGGACGGGGGTTAGCAATCAGCCCCAGCATTTT | . | 17 | TRBV6-1 | . | TRBJ1-5
CASSTQTGGSEKLFF | TGTGCCAGCAGTACTCAGACAGGGGGAAGTGAAAAACTGTTTTTT | TRBD1 | 15 | TRBV6-5 | . | TRBJ1-4
CASSAGQVTYEQYF | TGTGCCAGCAGCGCGGGACAGGTTACCTACGAGCAGTACTTC | TRBD1 | 14 | TRBV9 | . | TRBJ2-7
CASSKCRIQAGNEQFF | TGTGCCAGCAGCAAATGTCGCATACAAGCGGGCAATGAGCAGTTCTTC | . | 16 | TRBV21-1 | . | TRBJ2-1
CASSTIRALNQPQHF | TGTGCCAGTTCGACCATCCGGGCCCTCAATCAGCCCCAGCATTTT | . | 15 | TRBV19 | . | TRBJ1-5
CASRPRARTGALGETQYF | TGTGCAAGTCGCCCTCGAGCGCGGACAGGGGCTTTGGGGGAGACCCAGTACTTC | . | 18 | TRBV12-2 | once | TRBJ2-5
CASSFETAGANVLTF | TGTGCCAGCAGTTTTGAGACAGCTGGGGCCAACGTCCTGACTTTC | . | 15 | TRBV28 | . | TRBJ2-6
CASSGQPNTEAFF | TGTGCCAGCAGTGGACAGCCGAACACTGAAGCTTTCTTT | . | 13 | TRBV6-1 | few | TRBJ1-1
CASTLSPQGTYEQYF | TGTGCCAGCACATTGAGCCCACAGGGTACCTACGAGCAGTACTTC | . | 15 | TRBV28 | . | TRBJ2-7
CASSLGGAGYDLNTEAFF | TGTGCCAGCAGCTTAGGGGGCGCGGGATATGACCTGAACACTGAAGCTTTCTTT | . | 18 | TRBV7-9 | . | TRBJ1-1
CAWGTGRTEAFF | TGTGCCTGGGGGACAGGGAGGACTGAAGCTTTCTTT | TRBD1 | 12 | TRBV30 | . | TRBJ1-1
CASTLSGRYTEAFF | TGCGCCAGCACACTGTCGGGAAGGTACACTGAAGCTTTCTTT | . | 14 | TRBV10-2 | . | TRBJ1-1
CASSLTQGATEAFF | TGTGCCAGCTCACTGACACAGGGGGCAACTGAAGCTTTCTTT | TRBD1 | 14 | TRBV18 | few | TRBJ1-1
CASSWGLAGISSYNEQFF | TGTGCCAGCAGCTGGGGACTAGCGGGGATCAGCTCCTACAATGAGCAGTTCTTC | TRBD2 | 18 | TRBV5-6 | . | TRBJ2-1
CASSNRQGFNEKLFF | TGTGCCAGCAGCAATCGACAGGGATTTAATGAAAAACTGTTTTTT | TRBD1 | 15 | TRBV9 | . | TRBJ1-4
CASSTTGVRYTGELFF | TGTGCCAGCAGTACGACGGGGGTACGGTACACCGGGGAGCTGTTTTTT | . | 16 | TRBV25-1 | . | TRBJ2-2
CASSTLSRQALPVEQYF | TGTGCCAGCAGTACCCTGTCTCGGCAGGCCCTTCCTGTCGAGCAGTACTTC | . | 17 | TRBV28 | . | TRBJ2-7
CASSLAVGQGDEKLFF | TGTGCCAGCAGCTTAGCCGTGGGTCAGGGGGATGAAAAACTGTTTTTT | TRBD1 | 16 | TRBV7-8 | . | TRBJ1-4
CASRTTGGGEQGYGYTF | TGTGCCAGCAGGACCACGGGGGGAGGGGAGCAGGGCTATGGCTACACCTTC | . | 17 | TRBV28 | . | TRBJ1-2
CASSLRQGARYEQYF | TGCGCCAGCAGCCTTCGACAGGGGGCGCGTTACGAGCAGTACTTC | TRBD1 | 15 | TRBV5-1 | once | TRBJ2-7
CASSPGSTDTQYF | TGTGCCAGCTCACCAGGGAGCACAGATACGCAGTATTTT | . | 13 | TRBV18 | . | TRBJ2-3
CASSFQNSGNEKLFF | TGCGCCAGCAGCTTCCAGAACTCCGGTAATGAAAAACTGTTTTTT | . | 15 | TRBV5-1 | . | TRBJ1-4
CASSGTSTGELFF | TGTGCCAGCAGTGGGACTAGCACCGGGGAGCTGTTTTTT | TRBD2 | 13 | TRBV6-4 | few | TRBJ2-2
CASIAREQETQYF | TGTGCCAGCATAGCTAGGGAGCAAGAGACCCAGTACTTC | . | 13 | TRBV28 | . | TRBJ2-5
CASSLDTVRGDEQFF | TGTGCCAGCAGCTTAGACACAGTCCGGGGCGATGAGCAGTTCTTC | . | 15 | TRBV11-3 | . | TRBJ2-1
CASKGTGGDEQYF | TGTGCCAGCAAAGGGACAGGGGGCGACGAGCAGTACTTC | TRBD1 | 13 | TRBV2 | . | TRBJ2-7
CASSPGGLYNSPLHF | TGTGCCAGCAGCCCAGGGGGCCTATATAATTCACCCCTCCACTTT | TRBD1 | 15 | TRBV7-9 | once | TRBJ1-6